This TCR beta chain originates from a study of Ad26.COV2.S vaccination and SARS-CoV-2 variants. Study-wide background: Ad26.COV2.S shots went into the muscle once or twice, 56 days apart. Findings of the study overall: Similar non-spike TCR breadth was seen in vaccine and placebo recipients.

V gave up 3 bases and J gave up 0 bases; unmatched junction bases: 3. This CDR3 spans 15 amino acids. Germline CDR1 reads LNHDA; CDR2 reads SQIVND (reference sequence). Points on this clone: The antigen is undetermined.

Treatment described: about 20 received Ad26.COV2.S at low or high dose, single or two shots; 5 received placebo; per-sample allocation not given. Sampling took place 63 days after the first vaccine or placebo injection. Using immunoSEQ multiplex PCR, the repertoire was profiled, and TCRdb retains in-frame clones only, with some absent. The top ten hold approximately 5.9% of the sample, which has 300,000 to 400,000 clones, roughly 90% seen once. Specimen: peripheral blood, collected in a trial of Ad26.COV2.S vaccine versus placebo. The source of this sequence is a person between 18 and 59 years old who received the Ad26.COV2.S COVID-19 vaccine or a placebo. The V call is TRBV19, the J call TRBJ2-3; 7 bases fit TRBD1. The CDR3 reads CASSMNRGSTDTQYF. The CDR3 bases are TGTGCCAGTAGTATGAACAGGGGAAGCACAGATACGCAGTATTTT.